The 29 T cell receptor beta chains listed next were all sequenced from one sample in a study of T-cell reconstitution after alpha-beta-depleted transplantation in children. TCRbeta library construction was performed incorporating unique molecular identifiers. TCRdb redid the calling of the PCR reads with MiXCR, one entry per CDR3 protein. The table records around 600,000 distinct CDR3 sequences, approximately 17% of them present only once. The source was PBMCs from the stem cell graft donor, collected from the stem cell graft. These receptors originate from a human donor who donated a stem cell graft to a child with acute myeloid leukemia.

The chain combines TRBV25-1 with TRBJ2-3, with D perhaps being TRBD1 or TRBD2 (5 bases each). CDR3 length: 15 residues. Trimming removed 4 bases from V and 6 bases from J, with 17 bases in between. In germline, CDR1 is MGHDK, CDR2 SYGVNS. The CDR3 is CASSGEERGWDTQYF. The DNA of the CDR3 is TGTGCCAGCAGTGGAGAGGAGAGGGGATGGGATACGCAGTATTTT.

In its sample, this clonotype was seen a few times. The chain is built from TRBV4-3 and TRBJ2-7; no reliable D call. CDR1 LGHNA and CDR2 YSLEER come from the germline V gene. V shed 1 base and J shed 3 bases, with 16 bases lying between them. The CDR3 has 16 residues. CDR3 bases: TGCGCCAGCAGCCAAGTGTACTGGGCACAGCGCTACGAGCAGTACTTC. The encoded protein is CASSQVYWAQRYEQYF.

The chain combines TRBV20-1 with TRBJ1-2; D might be TRBD1 (5 bases). With 3 bases removed from V and 4 bases from J, the gap between germline ends came to 18 bases. The CDR3 runs to 15 residues. CDR1 is DFQATT and CDR2 is SNEGSKA in the germline V gene (reference sequence). The CDR3 sequence: CSASSILGEVYGYTF. In DNA, the CDR3 is TGCAGTGCTAGCTCTATCTTAGGGGAGGTCTATGGCTACACCTTC.

This clonotype was counted at least ten times. V and J are TRBV20-1 and TRBJ1-2; 12 nucleotides line up with TRBD1. The CDR3 sequence is 14 residues long. Germline-derived CDR1 and CDR2 are DFQATT and SNEGSKA (reference sequence). The J segment lost 6 bases and the V segment lost 3 bases, leaving 5 bases of the junction unmatched. CDR3 DNA: TGCAGTGCTAGGTGGGACAGGGGGCTTGATGGCTACACCTTC. Its protein is CSARWDRGLDGYTF.

This clonotype was found many times. Written as DNA, the CDR3 is TGCAGTGCTAGATCCGGCTCCGGTCGTATCTACACCTTC. Protein product: CSARSGSGRIYTF. The rearrangement uses TRBV20-1 and TRBJ1-2; D is uncertain. The germline V and J ends were trimmed by 2 bases and 10 bases, with 17 bases remaining between them. CDR3 size: 13 residues. From germline, CDR1 is DFQATT and CDR2 SNEGSKA (reference sequence).

This clonotype has only a few counts. This chain joins TRBV29-1 and TRBJ1-3; D gene ambiguous. Germline loops: CDR1 SQVTM, CDR2 ANQGSEA. V was clipped by 6 bases and J by 4 bases, with 13 bases between them. CDR3 length: 13 residues. The CDR3 nucleotides are TGCAGCGTAACCCCCGCCGGGGGAAACACCATATATTTT. Translation: CSVTPAGGNTIYF. The variable domain in full, completed from reference TRBV29-1 and TRBJ1-3, reads SAVISQKPSRDICQRGTSLTIQCQVDSQVTMMFWYRQQPGQSLTLIATANQGSEATYESGFVIDKFPISRPNLTFSTLTVSNMSPEDSSIYLCSVTPAGGNTIYFGEGSWLTVV.

The V and J genes are TRBV7-9 and TRBJ2-3; D unresolved. Trimming removed 6 bases from V and 2 bases from J, with 6 bases in between. Germline values: CDR1 SEHNR, CDR2 FQNEAQ (reference sequence). This CDR3 region has 12 residues. CDR3 sequence reads: CASRISTDTQYF. The CDR3 nucleotides read TGTGCCAGCAGGATCTCCACAGATACGCAGTATTTT. The full variable domain, rest sourced from reference TRBV7-9 and TRBJ2-3, is DTGVSQNPRHKITKRGQNVTFRCDPISEHNRLYWYRQTLGQGPEFLTYFQNEAQLEKSRLLSDRFSAERPKGSFSTLEIQRTEQGDSAMYLCASRISTDTQYFGPGTRLTVL.

The rearrangement uses TRBV20-1 and TRBJ1-4, with D uncertain. CDR3 size: 17 residues. Germline V gives CDR1 DFQATT, CDR2 SNEGSKA (reference sequence). The DNA for the CDR3 is TGCTGCACCATAAGCCCCGCGGTAAACATTGTATCAGGAAAACTGTTTTTT. It yields the protein CCTISPAVNIVSGKLFF.

This clonotype was found many times. The V and J genes are TRBV20-1 and TRBJ2-3; 10 bases map to TRBD2. J was trimmed by 3 bases and V by 6 bases; bases with no gene match: 9. From germline, CDR1 is DFQATT and CDR2 SNEGSKA (reference sequence). The CDR3 totals 15 residues. As DNA, the CDR3 is TGCAGTGCCCATAATAGCGGGGGGCGGACAGATACGCAGTATTTT. The encoded protein is CSAHNSGGRTDTQYF.

CDR3 residues: CASRALRGTNTGELFF. The CDR3 DNA is TGTGCCAGCAGGGCCCTCAGGGGGACGAACACCGGGGAGCTGTTTTTT. This sequence joins TRBV12-3 or TRBV12-4 and TRBJ2-2; 7 nucleotides line up with TRBD1. The J segment lost 0 bases and the V segment lost 6 bases, leaving 7 bases of the junction unmatched. This CDR3 region has 16 residues.

The table lists this clonotype with a few counts. The chain joins TRBV7-9 to TRBJ2-2, with TRBD1 identical over 7 bases. The CDR3 is made up of 13 amino acids. The ends lost 5 bases at V and 9 bases at J; junction bases unmatched: 6. Germline lookup yields CDR1 SEHNR and CDR2 FQNEAQ (reference sequence). This chain's CDR3 is CASSIDRVRELFF. For the CDR3, the DNA is TGTGCCAGCAGCATTGACAGGGTCCGGGAGCTGTTTTTT. Full variable domain (remainder filled in from reference TRBV7-9 and TRBJ2-2): DTGVSQNPRHKITKRGQNVTFRCDPISEHNRLYWYRQTLGQGPEFLTYFQNEAQLEKSRLLSDRFSAERPKGSFSTLEIQRTEQGDSAMYLCASSIDRVRELFFGEGSRLTVL.

This clonotype was counted only a few times. The CDR3, as DNA: TGTGCCAGCAGTTTAGGGGAGCTCACCTACAATGAGCAGTTCTTC. Protein: CASSLGELTYNEQFF. The chain links TRBV28 to TRBJ2-1, with D tentatively TRBD2 (5 bases). Germline values: CDR1 MDHEN, CDR2 SYDVKM. This CDR3 has 15 amino acids. V was cut by 2 bases and J by 2 bases, with 10 bases left in between.

The gene calls are TRBV7-2 and TRBJ1-6; TRBD1 agrees at 7 bases. Trimming removed 5 bases from V and 9 bases from J; junction bases left unmatched: 13. Germline V gives CDR1 SGHTA, CDR2 FQGNSA. The CDR3 totals 16 residues. CDR3 in DNA: TGTGCCAGCAGCCTTATACAGGGGTTCGATAGTTCACCCCTCCACTTT. This translates into CASSLIQGFDSSPLHF.

This clonotype has just one count. CDR3 bases: TGTGCCAGCAGCTTAGGTAACAGGGAAGCTTTCTTT. This gives the protein CASSLGNREAFF. V gene TRBV7-9 combines with J gene TRBJ1-1, with TRBD1 as a possible D gene (5 bases). This CDR3 spans 12 amino acids. The ends were cut back, 1 base at V and 8 bases at J, with 8 bases in the middle. In germline, CDR1 is SEHNR, CDR2 FQNEAQ (reference sequence). Variable domain in full (rest from reference TRBV7-9 and TRBJ1-1): DTGVSQNPRHKITKRGQNVTFRCDPISEHNRLYWYRQTLGQGPEFLTYFQNEAQLEKSRLLSDRFSAERPKGSFSTLEIQRTEQGDSAMYLCASSLGNREAFFGQGTRLTVV.

The genes are TRBV5-6 and TRBJ2-7; 9 bases fit TRBD1. The germline gives CDR1 SGHDT, CDR2 YYEEEE. With 0 bases clipped from V and 0 bases from J, the junction kept 10 bases outside the gene matches. This CDR3 is built from 18 residues. The CDR3 bases are TGTGCCAGCAGCTTGGATCCAGGGACAGGGATGAGCTCCTACGAGCAGTACTTC. It yields the protein CASSLDPGTGMSSYEQYF.

V gene TRBV6-5 combines with J gene TRBJ1-2; a possible D gene is TRBD1 (6 bases). This CDR3 has 15 amino acids. V gave up 0 bases and J gave up 6 bases, with 14 bases separating them. Germline CDR1 reads MNHEY; CDR2 reads SVGAGI. This CDR3 reads CASSYSDSSLDGYTF. For the CDR3, the DNA is TGTGCCAGCAGTTACTCGGACAGTTCTTTGGATGGCTACACCTTC.

The gene calls are TRBV4-3 and TRBJ2-5, with 8 bases identical to TRBD1. This CDR3 is 15 amino acids long. V was pared by 0 bases and J by 3 bases, with 3 bases of the junction left unmatched. Germline CDR1 reads LGHNA; CDR2 reads YSLEER. CDR3 sequence reads: CASSQDRTGKETQYF. DNA for the CDR3: TGCGCCAGCAGCCAAGATAGGACAGGGAAAGAGACCCAGTACTTC.

The chain employs TRBV7-9 and TRBJ2-7; either TRBD1 or TRBD2 may fit D (5 bases each). The CDR3 runs to 13 residues. Germline V gene lookup returns CDR1 SEHNR and CDR2 FQNEAQ (reference sequence). Trimming took 6 bases from V and 5 from J, leaving 14 bases between them. The CDR3, as DNA: TGTGCCAGCAGGATCGGGGTGGACAACGAGCAGTACTTC. It is translated as CASRIGVDNEQYF.

This clonotype was counted ten times or more. The chain employs TRBV20-1 and TRBJ2-1; possible D gene TRBD1, 6 bases. V lost 6 bases to trimming and J lost 7 bases, with 19 bases between them. The CDR3 length is 14 residues. Germline CDR1 reads DFQATT; CDR2 reads SNEGSKA (reference sequence). Here the CDR3 DNA reads TGCAGTGCAAGGGGGTCGGGGCTCGGTAATGAGCAGTTCTTC. Residues: CSARGSGLGNEQFF.

This clonotype was recorded many times. The genes are TRBV7-2 and TRBJ1-1; TRBD1 might be the D (6 bases). Per germline, CDR1 SGHTA and CDR2 FQGNSA. V was pared by 1 base and J by 1 base, with 10 bases between. CDR3 length: 15 amino acids. The CDR3 spells CASSLVGQQNTEAFF. The DNA of the CDR3 is TGTGCCAGCAGCTTAGTGGGACAACAGAACACTGAAGCTTTCTTT.

The sample holds many counts of this clonotype. The V call is TRBV20-1, the J call TRBJ2-1, with D possibly TRBD1 on 5 matching bases. The germline V gene encodes CDR1 DFQATT and CDR2 SNEGSKA (reference sequence). Trimming took off 6 bases at V and 0 bases at J, with 21 bases between the two ends. The length of the CDR3 is 17 residues. CDR3 in amino acids: CSARQYQLPSSYNEQFF. Here the CDR3 DNA reads TGCAGTGCCCGACAGTACCAGTTACCTTCCTCCTACAATGAGCAGTTCTTC.

This sequence joins TRBV7-2 and TRBJ2-2; D is perhaps TRBD1 or TRBD2 (5 bases each). In germline, CDR1 is SGHTA, CDR2 FQGNSA. Trimming cost V 6 bases and J 0 bases, with 14 bases left between them. This CDR3 is 16 amino acids long. CDR3 in DNA: TGTGCCAGCAGGTCCCGTGGGGGAACGAACACCGGGGAGCTGTTTTTT. Amino acids: CASRSRGGTNTGELFF.

This clonotype was seen repeatedly, ten times or more. Compared with germline, one end of the junction differs, possibly owing to a read error. The chain uses TRBV12-3 or TRBV12-4 and TRBJ2-3, with D unresolved. This CDR3 comprises 13 residues. The CDR3 protein is CASSLMGTDTQYF. The CDR3 nucleotides read TGCGCCAGCAGCTTGATGGGCACAGATACGCAGTATTTT.

This clonotype came up a few times. One junction end disagrees with the germline gene, perhaps due to a read error. The chain couples TRBV11-2 to TRBJ1-6, with D possibly being TRBD1 (5 bases). Germline CDR1 SGHAT, CDR2 FQNNGV. The CDR3 contains 19 residues. DNA of the CDR3: TGTGCCAGCAGCCTAGAGGGGTTCGGGACGGCAGTTGCGAATTCACCCCTCCACTTT. Encoded protein: CASSLEGFGTAVANSPLHF.

This clonotype came up many times. CDR3: CASSLSRTQYF. CDR3 sequence (DNA): TGTGCCAGCAGTTTATCTAGGACCCAGTACTTC. J is TRBJ2-5 and V is TRBV28; D call uncertain. Trimming removed 1 base at V and 7 bases at J, with 4 bases between. Germline loops: CDR1 MDHEN, CDR2 SYDVKM. The CDR3 contains 11 residues.

The table lists this clonotype with a few counts. This rearrangement joins TRBV7-2 to TRBJ2-7; 8 positions match TRBD2. CDR3 size: 16 residues. Germline assignment: CDR1 SGHTA and CDR2 FQGNSA. V dropped 1 base and J dropped 3; count of bases not matched to a gene: 8. The CDR3 coding sequence is TGTGCCAGCAGCTTAGTCGGCGGGGGGAATGTCTACGAGCAGTACGTC. Protein: CASSLVGGGNVYEQYV.

The J gene is TRBJ2-3, the V gene TRBV7-3; TRBD2 matches at 10 bases. The length of the CDR3 is 16 residues. Germline V gene data show CDR1 as SGHTA and CDR2 as FQGTGA. With 0 bases clipped from V and 1 base from J, the junction kept 1 base outside the gene matches. The CDR3 spells CASSLTTSGGTDTQYF. As DNA, the CDR3 is TGTGCCAGCAGCTTAACAACTAGCGGGGGCACAGATACGCAGTATTTT.

The sample holds a few counts of this clonotype. The V and J genes are TRBV29-1 and TRBJ2-2; no definite D call. Between the trimmed V and J ends, which lost 1 base and 3 bases, there was a span of 15 bases. This CDR3 comprises 16 residues. Germline V lookup: CDR1 SQVTM, CDR2 ANQGSEA. CDR3 bases: TGCAGCGTTGAAGTTAGTAAGGGTGGCGACACCGGGGAGCTGTTTTTT. It codes for CSVEVSKGGDTGELFF.

This clonotype has just a few counts. The V and J genes are TRBV30 and TRBJ2-5, with D tentatively TRBD2 (7 bases). CDR1 and CDR2 from the germline V gene are GTSNPN and SVGIG (reference sequence). This CDR3 has 14 residues. Trimming shortened V by 2 bases and J by 5 bases, and 15 bases separated the two germline ends. This chain's CDR3 is CAWSRGGGLETQYF. CDR3 DNA: TGTGCCTGGAGTAGGGGGGGGGGTCTCGAGACCCAGTACTTC.